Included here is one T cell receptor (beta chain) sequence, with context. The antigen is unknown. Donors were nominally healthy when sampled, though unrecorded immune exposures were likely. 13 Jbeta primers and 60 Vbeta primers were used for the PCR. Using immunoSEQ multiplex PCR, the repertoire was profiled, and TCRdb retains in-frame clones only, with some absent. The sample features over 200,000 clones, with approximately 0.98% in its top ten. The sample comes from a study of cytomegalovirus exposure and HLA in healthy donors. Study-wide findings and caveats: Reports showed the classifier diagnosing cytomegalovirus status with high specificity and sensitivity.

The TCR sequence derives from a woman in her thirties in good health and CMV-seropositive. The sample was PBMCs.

The CDR3 reads CSAGPQHF. The CDR3 region has the DNA TGCAGCGCCGGGCCCCAGCATTTT. V gene TRBV20-1 combines with J gene TRBJ1-5; D not certain. CDR3 length: 8 amino acids. The germline CDR1 and CDR2 sequences are DFQATT and SNEGSKA (reference sequence).